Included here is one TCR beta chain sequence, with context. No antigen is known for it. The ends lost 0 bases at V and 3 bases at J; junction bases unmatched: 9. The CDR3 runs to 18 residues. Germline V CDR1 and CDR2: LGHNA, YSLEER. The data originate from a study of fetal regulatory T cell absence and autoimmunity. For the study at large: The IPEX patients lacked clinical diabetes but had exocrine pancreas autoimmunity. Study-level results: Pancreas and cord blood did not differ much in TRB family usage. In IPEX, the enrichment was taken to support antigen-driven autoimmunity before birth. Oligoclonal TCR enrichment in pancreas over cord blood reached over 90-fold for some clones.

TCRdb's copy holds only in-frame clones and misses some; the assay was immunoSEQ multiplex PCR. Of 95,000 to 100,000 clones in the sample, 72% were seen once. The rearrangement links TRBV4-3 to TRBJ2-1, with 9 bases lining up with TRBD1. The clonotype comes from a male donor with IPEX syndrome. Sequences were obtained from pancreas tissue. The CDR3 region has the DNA TGCGCCAGCAGCCAAGACACGCCCGGGACAGGGTTCTACAATGAGCAGTTCTTC. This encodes CASSQDTPGTGFYNEQFF.